This T cell receptor (beta chain) was profiled in a study of blood T cell repertoires in COVID-19. The assay was immunoSEQ multiplex PCR, and TCRdb's table has in-frame clones only and misses some. The table includes over 300,000 clones, 70% to 90% detected once. Individuals aged about 18 to 89 years were recruited from about two dozen US areas. The length of the CDR3 is 16 residues. Trimming pared 0 bases from V and 2 bases from J, leaving 12 bases between. Per the germline V gene, CDR1 is SGDLS and CDR2 is YYNGEE. Sequenced material: PBMCs or T cells enriched from blood (not recorded which). This chain connects TRBV9 to TRBJ2-1; perhaps TRBD2 as D (6 bases). This TCR came from a middle-aged woman who had recovered from COVID-19. The CDR3, as DNA: TGTGCCAGCAGCGTAGATGCATCGGGGGCCTACAATGAGCAGTTCTTC. Translation: CASSVDASGAYNEQFF.